Each of the 8 T cell receptor beta chains below was sequenced from the same sample in a study of control samples from healthy donors and cancer patients (dated by TCRdb to 2019 to 2021). The protocol used for the library was the immunoSEQ multiplex PCR assay. Held by TCRdb, this immuneACCESS table contains in-frame sequences only and omits some clones. Under half of the omission traces to an unresolved V gene where checked; the cause of the rest is unknown. The sample has about 160,000 clones on record, approximately 90% of them singletons. The ten largest clones take up 12% of the sample. The sample consisted of blood. The receptors shown here come from a man aged 25-40 years in good health.

This clone came up a few times. This chain connects TRBV7-8 to TRBJ1-1; D unclear. There are 17 residues in the CDR3. Looked up from germline, CDR1 is SGHVS and CDR2 is FQNEAQ. Between the trimmed V and J ends, which lost 5 bases and 3 bases, there was a span of 22 bases. This CDR3 reads CASSPPLRLGVYTEAFF. DNA for the CDR3: TGTGCCAGCAGCCCGCCCCTCAGGTTAGGCGTCTACACTGAAGCTTTCTTT.

The chain has TRBV7-2 and TRBJ2-4; D gene ambiguous. V lost 4 bases and J 0 bases, leaving 13 bases between the germline ends. The germline V gene encodes CDR1 SGHTA and CDR2 FQGNSA. The CDR3 contains 16 residues. The CDR3 loop reads CASSSDPRLAKNIQYF. The CDR3, as DNA: TGTGCCAGCAGCTCAGACCCTCGACTAGCCAAAAACATTCAGTACTTC.

A single count supports this clone. The J gene is TRBJ1-1, the V gene TRBV6-1; D might be TRBD1 (5 bases). V lost 1 base and J 0 bases, leaving 6 bases between the germline ends. The CDR3 runs to 14 residues. Germline CDR1 and CDR2: MNHNS and SASEGT. The CDR3 DNA reads as TGTGCCAGCAGTGAAGGGGGGTTGAACACTGAAGCTTTCTTT. Protein product: CASSEGGLNTEAFF.

The V and J genes are TRBV7-9 and TRBJ2-3, with a weak D call TRBD1 (6 bases). Trimming took 1 base from V and 0 from J, leaving 8 bases between them. CDR1 SEHNR and CDR2 FQNEAQ come from the germline V gene (reference sequence). This CDR3 comprises 15 residues. The CDR3 sequence: CASSLGTGSTDTQYF. Here the CDR3 DNA reads TGTGCCAGCAGCTTAGGCACAGGGAGCACAGATACGCAGTATTTT.

The rearrangement joins TRBV12-3 or TRBV12-4 to TRBJ2-1; TRBD2 might be the D (5 bases). The CDR3 spans 12 residues. V was shortened by 2 bases and J by 7 bases, with 6 bases between the two germline ends. This CDR3 is CASSLQRNEQFF. In nucleotides, the CDR3 is TGTGCCAGCAGTTTACAGCGGAATGAGCAGTTCTTC.

As DNA, the CDR3 is TGTGCCAGCAACACACCGGGACAGGGGGCCGAAAAACTGTTTTTT. Its protein product is CASNTPGQGAEKLFF. J is TRBJ1-4 and V is TRBV28; TRBD1 aligns across 12 bases. The J segment lost 8 bases and the V segment lost 7 bases, leaving 8 bases of the junction unmatched. Germline CDR1 MDHEN, CDR2 SYDVKM. This CDR3 region has 15 residues.

DNA of the CDR3: TGTGCCAGCAGTTTATGGGTTACGCAGTATTTT. As protein: CASSLWVTQYF. V gene TRBV28 combines with J gene TRBJ2-3; D is undetermined. Trimming removed 0 bases from V and 8 bases from J, with 3 bases in between. Germline CDR1 MDHEN, CDR2 SYDVKM. The CDR3 has 11 amino acids.

This rearrangement joins TRBV3-1 (or the pseudogene TRBV3-2) to TRBJ2-2; either TRBD1 or TRBD2 may supply D (5 bases each). The CDR3 covers 13 residues. Trimming removed 7 bases from V and 4 bases from J, with 10 bases in between. Germline lookup yields CDR1 LGHDT and CDR2 YNNKEL (reference sequence). The CDR3 DNA follows: TGTGCCAGCACAACGAGGGGCACCGGGGAGCTGTTTTTT. This encodes CASTTRGTGELFF.